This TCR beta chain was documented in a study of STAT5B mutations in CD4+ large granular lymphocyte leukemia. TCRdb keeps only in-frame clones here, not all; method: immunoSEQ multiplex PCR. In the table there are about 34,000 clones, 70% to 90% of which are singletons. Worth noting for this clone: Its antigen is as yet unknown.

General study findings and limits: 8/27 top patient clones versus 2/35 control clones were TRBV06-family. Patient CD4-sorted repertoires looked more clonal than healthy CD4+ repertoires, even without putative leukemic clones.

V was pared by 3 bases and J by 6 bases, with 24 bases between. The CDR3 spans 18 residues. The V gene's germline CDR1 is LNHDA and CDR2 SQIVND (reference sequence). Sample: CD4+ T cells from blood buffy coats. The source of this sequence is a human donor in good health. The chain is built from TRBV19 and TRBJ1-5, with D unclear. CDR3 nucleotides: TGTGCCAGTAGTATTAACAGCCTAAGAGGGAAGAAGGGTCAGCCCCAGCATTTT. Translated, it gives CASSINSLRGKKGQPQHF.